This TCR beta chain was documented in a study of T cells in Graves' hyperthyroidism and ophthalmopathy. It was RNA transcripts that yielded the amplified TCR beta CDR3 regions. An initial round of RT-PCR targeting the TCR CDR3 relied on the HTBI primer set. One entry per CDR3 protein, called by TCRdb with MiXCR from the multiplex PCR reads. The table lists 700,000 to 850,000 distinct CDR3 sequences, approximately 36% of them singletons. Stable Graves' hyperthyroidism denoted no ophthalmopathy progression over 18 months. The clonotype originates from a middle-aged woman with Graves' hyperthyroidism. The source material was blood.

The CDR3 DNA sequence: TGTGCCAGTAGCCCAGATGACAGTTTTGCCGGGGAGCTGTTTTTT. Its protein is CASSPDDSFAGELFF. The chain links TRBV19 to TRBJ2-2; D possibly corresponds to TRBD1 (5 bases). Trimming took off 6 bases at V and 6 bases at J, with 17 bases between the two ends. The CDR3 length is 15 residues. Germline-derived CDR1 and CDR2 are LNHDA and SQIVND (reference sequence).